This T cell receptor beta chain was captured by sequencing in a study of cytomegalovirus exposure and HLA in healthy donors. A multiplex PCR was run with 60 Vbeta primers and 13 Jbeta primers. Profiling relied on immunoSEQ multiplex PCR, and the TCRdb table lists in-frame clones only, not all of them. The table has 300,000 or so clones, 80% to 90% seen once. Whole-study findings and limits: Cytomegalovirus status was reportedly diagnosed by the classifier with high specificity and sensitivity.

The V and J ends lost 5 bases and 0 bases, in that order; junction bases with no gene match: 4. The germline gives CDR1 SGHRS, CDR2 YFSETQ. This CDR3 is 14 amino acids long. A remark on this clone: What it recognizes is unknown.

The TCR sequence derives from a woman between 40 and 55 years old in good health and CMV-seropositive. Material for sequencing was PBMCs. The rearrangement uses TRBV5-1 and TRBJ1-2; 7 positions match TRBD1. For the CDR3, the DNA is TGCGCCAGCAGACGGGACAGCGCTAACTATGGCTACACCTTC. Translation gives CASRRDSANYGYTF.